This T cell receptor (beta chain) was identified during a study of cytomegalovirus exposure and HLA in healthy donors. Regarding the study as a whole: Prior analysis indicated that the majority of TCR beta V segments exhibited productivity approximately 87% or approximately 30% of the time. Among TCR beta chains, those listed as cytomegalovirus-associated numbered roughly 150.

The PCR made use of 60 Vbeta and 13 Jbeta primers. The method was immunoSEQ multiplex PCR; TCRdb's version includes in-frame clones alone and lacks a portion of them. The sample gives under 200,000 clones, around 82% of which show up once; 13% to 15% is in the top ten. CDR1 and CDR2 from the germline V gene are MNHEY and SMNVEV (reference sequence). CDR3 length: 15 amino acids. This clone was seen once. Its matching antigen is unknown. A read error may produce the germline difference seen at one junction end. The chain carries TRBV27 and TRBJ2-1; 9 bases fit TRBD1. Sequencing used PBMCs. The origin of this receptor is a woman aged 25-40 years in good health and CMV-seropositive. As DNA, the CDR3 is TGTGCCAGCAGTCTATCCGGGACAGGGTTGGATGAGCAGTTCTTC. The encoded protein is CASSLSGTGLDEQFF.